Reported below is one T cell receptor beta chain. The read comes to an end 3 residues before the CDR3 does, leaving the germline J gene to fill in the end. This record belongs to a study of T cells in women clearing cervical HPV infection. About the study: Controls were women whose single incident HPV16 infection cleared within 12 months without precancer or cancer. Case blood drawn at lesion detection; control blood after infection cleared.

The repertoire was sequenced with immunoSEQ multiplex PCR; TCRdb's copy has only in-frame clones and lacks some. This table holds some 33,000 clones. Germline V lookup: CDR1 LNHDA, CDR2 SQIVND (reference sequence). There are 15 residues in the CDR3. The sequencing input was blood buffy coat. The receptor comes from a woman aged 18 to 69 with a cervical HPV16 infection that either progressed to CIN3+ or cleared (not recorded which). The chain joins TRBV19 to TRBJ2-2, with D possibly being TRBD1 (5 bases). The CDR3 sequence: CASSPVRVTNEKLFF. The covered CDR3 bases are TGTGCCAGTAGTCCGGTCAGGGTAACTAATGAAAAG.